Each of the 24 T cell receptor beta chains below was sequenced from the same sample in a study of CXCR3-negative and CXCR3-positive naive CD8 T cells. Via 5' RACE with UMI labels, TRB cDNA libraries were prepared. Each CDR3 protein gets one entry in TCRdb, which reprocessed the 5' RACE reads and gives no DNA. The listing records approximately 41,000 distinct CDR3 sequences. The sequenced sample consisted of memory CD8+ T cells from blood. The receptors originated from a human donor in good health. Some clones in this sample may be carry-over from other donors' samples.

The chain employs TRBV4-2 and TRBJ2-7; the D call from TCRdb, TRBD2, cannot be confirmed without DNA. From germline, CDR1 is LGHNA and CDR2 YNFKEQ. The CDR3 spans 16 residues. CDR3 in amino acids: CASSQVGTSGRGEQYF.

The V and J genes are TRBV3-1 and TRBJ2-7; absent DNA, TCRdb's TRBD1 call cannot be checked. In germline, CDR1 is LGHDT, CDR2 YNNKEL (reference sequence). CDR3 length equals 16 residues. CDR3 residues: CASSQDPGTGGYEQYF.

V is TRBV7-9 and J is TRBJ1-2; no DNA is available, so the TRBD1 call from TCRdb remains unchecked. This CDR3 spans 13 amino acids. CDR1 SEHNR and CDR2 FQNEAQ come from the germline V gene (reference sequence). The CDR3: CASSFTGVYGYTF.

The CDR3 loop is CASSQAGTGSNYGYTF. The chain links TRBV4-1 to TRBJ1-2; there is no DNA to check the TCRdb D call of TRBD1. This CDR3 comprises 16 residues. The V gene's germline CDR1 is MGHRA and CDR2 YSYEKL.

The chain recombines TRBV29-1 with TRBJ1-2. The CDR3 has 11 amino acids. Germline CDR1 is SQVTM and CDR2 is ANQGSEA. The CDR3 is CSVDSVWGYTF.

The genes are TRBV29-1 and TRBJ2-7; the TCRdb D gene call, TRBD1, has no DNA to confirm it. Germline loops: CDR1 SQVTM, CDR2 ANQGSEA. The CDR3 has 15 residues. The CDR3 here is CSVEQSDRESYEQYF.

The chain has TRBV27 and TRBJ1-4. Germline assignment: CDR1 MNHEY and CDR2 SMNVEV (reference sequence). This CDR3 is 14 amino acids long. The CDR3 sequence: CASSLEAQNEKLFF.

The J gene is TRBJ1-6, the V gene TRBV21-1. TRBV21-1 is a documented pseudogene. The CDR3 runs to 16 residues. CDR3 region: CASSTTRRSLNSPLHF.

This chain joins TRBV27 and TRBJ2-1. This CDR3 is built from 14 residues. CDR1 is MNHEY, CDR2 SMNVEV, per germline (reference sequence). CDR3 protein: CASSLFGRYNEQFF.

CDR3 in amino acids: CASSFGPTSFGQFF. This chain connects TRBV12-3 or TRBV12-4 to TRBJ2-1; TCRdb outputs TRBD2, but without DNA this stays unchecked. This CDR3 spans 14 amino acids.

The rearrangement joins TRBV6-1 to TRBJ2-7. Germline V gene data show CDR1 as MNHNS and CDR2 as SASEGT. The CDR3 extends over 14 amino acids. The CDR3 here is CASSEAWSIHEQYF.

Considering frequency, this clonotype is medium-sized. This CDR3 reads CASSGDRDTGELFF. V and J are TRBV5-5 and TRBJ2-2; TCRdb gives TRBD1 as the D gene, but with no DNA this cannot be confirmed. Germline loops: CDR1 SGHKS, CDR2 YYEKEE (reference sequence). This CDR3 contains 14 residues.

The chain is built from TRBV4-3 and TRBJ1-4; the TRBD1 assignment by TCRdb is unverifiable without DNA. The CDR3 totals 16 residues. Germline V gene lookup returns CDR1 LGHNA and CDR2 YSLEER. CDR3 region: CASSQGCGQGNEKLFF.

This chain joins TRBV7-9 and TRBJ2-7; the TRBD2 assignment by TCRdb is unverifiable without DNA. The germline CDR1 and CDR2 sequences are SEHNR and FQNEAQ (reference sequence). The CDR3 length is 14 residues. The CDR3 reads CASSSVAGVGEQYF.

The rearrangement links TRBV9 to TRBJ1-5; the TCRdb D gene call, TRBD1, has no DNA to confirm it. Germline loops: CDR1 SGDLS, CDR2 YYNGEE. CDR3 size: 13 residues. CDR3 sequence reads: CASSPGGNQPQHF.

This chain connects TRBV12-5 to TRBJ2-1; TCRdb reports TRBD2, a call that lacks DNA to check it against. Germline loops: CDR1 LGHNT, CDR2 FRNRAP. This CDR3 has 14 residues. The CDR3 loop is CASVGSGRNNEQFF.

V usage is TRBV18 and J usage is TRBJ2-7; TCRdb's assignment of TRBD2 cannot be checked, as there is no DNA. Looked up from germline, CDR1 is KGHSH and CDR2 is LQKENI. CDR3 length: 12 amino acids. CDR3 amino acids: CASSPEGYEQYF.

The V call is TRBV5-1, the J call TRBJ1-4; no DNA is available, so the TRBD1 call from TCRdb remains unchecked. Looked up from germline, CDR1 is SGHRS and CDR2 is YFSETQ. This CDR3 has 16 residues. The CDR3 sequence: CASSNGGGWTNEKLFF. The full variable domain, its missing parts supplied by reference TRBV5-1 and TRBJ1-4, is KAGVTQTPRYLIKTRGQQVTLSCSPISGHRSVSWYQQTPGQGLQFLFEYFSETQRNKGNFPGRFSGRQFSNSRSEMNVSTLELGDSALYLCASSNGGGWTNEKLFFGSGTQLSVL.

The chain has TRBV7-9 and TRBJ2-1; TCRdb outputs TRBD1, but without DNA this stays unchecked. The CDR3 is 16 amino acids. Germline assignment: CDR1 SEHNR and CDR2 FQNEAQ (reference sequence). This CDR3 is CASSPATVYKGNEQFF.

The chain uses TRBV12-3 or TRBV12-4 and TRBJ2-1. The CDR3 is 11 amino acids. This chain's CDR3 is CASSLFGEQFF.

V is TRBV7-7 and J is TRBJ2-5; the TRBD1 assignment by TCRdb is unverifiable without DNA. Germline V gives CDR1 SSHAT, CDR2 FNYEAQ (reference sequence). This CDR3 contains 15 residues. The CDR3 is CASSSSVGAQETQYF.

The rearrangement uses TRBV5-6 and TRBJ2-3; TCRdb's D call, TRBD1, is unchecked because there is no DNA. This CDR3 contains 16 residues. Germline CDR1 reads SGHDT; CDR2 reads YYEEEE. CDR3 protein: CASSLLRDRGLDTQYF. Complete variable domain (other parts from reference TRBV5-6 and TRBJ2-3): DAGVTQSPTHLIKTRGQQVTLRCSPKSGHDTVSWYQQALGQGPQFIFQYYEEEERQRGNFPDRFSGHQFPNYSSELNVNALLLGDSALYLCASSLLRDRGLDTQYFGPGTRLTVL.

The chain recombines TRBV29-1 with TRBJ2-7. The CDR3 consists of 11 residues. Germline CDR1 and CDR2: SQVTM and ANQGSEA. CDR3 region: CSVQGPYEQYF.

This chain links TRBV12-2 with TRBJ2-7. TRBV12-2 corresponds to a pseudogene. This CDR3 has 12 residues. The CDR3 sequence: CASRFLSYEQYF.